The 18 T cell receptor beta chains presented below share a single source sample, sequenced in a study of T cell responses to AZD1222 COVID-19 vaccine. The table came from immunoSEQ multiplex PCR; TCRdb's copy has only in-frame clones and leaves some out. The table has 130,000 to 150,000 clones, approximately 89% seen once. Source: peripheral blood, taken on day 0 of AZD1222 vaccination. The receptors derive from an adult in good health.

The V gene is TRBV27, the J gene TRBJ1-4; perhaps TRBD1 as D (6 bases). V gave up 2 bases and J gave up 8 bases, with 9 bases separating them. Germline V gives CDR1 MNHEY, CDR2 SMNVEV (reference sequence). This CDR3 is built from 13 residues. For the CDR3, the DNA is TGTGCCAGCAGTTTACAGGGGTACGAAAAACTGTTTTTT. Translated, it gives CASSLQGYEKLFF.

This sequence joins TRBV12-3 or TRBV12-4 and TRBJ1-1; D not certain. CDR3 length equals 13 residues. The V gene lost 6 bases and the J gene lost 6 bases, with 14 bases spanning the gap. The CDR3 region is CASRWGTSAEAFF. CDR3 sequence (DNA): TGTGCCAGCAGATGGGGTACGAGCGCTGAAGCTTTCTTT.

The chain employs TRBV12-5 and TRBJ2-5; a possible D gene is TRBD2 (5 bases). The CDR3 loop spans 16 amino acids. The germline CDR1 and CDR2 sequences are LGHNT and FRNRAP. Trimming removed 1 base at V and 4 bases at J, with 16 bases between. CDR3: CASGLGAMGSRETQYF. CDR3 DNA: TGTGCTAGTGGTTTGGGGGCTATGGGGAGTCGAGAGACCCAGTACTTC.

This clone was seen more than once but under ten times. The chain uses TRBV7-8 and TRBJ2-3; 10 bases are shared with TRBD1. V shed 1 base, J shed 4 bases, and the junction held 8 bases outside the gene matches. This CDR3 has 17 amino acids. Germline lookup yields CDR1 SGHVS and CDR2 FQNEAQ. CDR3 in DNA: TGTGCCAGCAGCTTAGATTTGACAGGGGGCGCTGCAGATACGCAGTATTTT. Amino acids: CASSLDLTGGAADTQYF.

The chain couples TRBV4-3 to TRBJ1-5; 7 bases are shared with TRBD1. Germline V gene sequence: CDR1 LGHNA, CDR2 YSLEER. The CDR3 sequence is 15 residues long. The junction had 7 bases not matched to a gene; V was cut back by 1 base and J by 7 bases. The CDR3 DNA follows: TGCGCCAGCAGCCAAGGGACAGGTTTTCGGCAGCCCCAGCATTTT. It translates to CASSQGTGFRQPQHF.

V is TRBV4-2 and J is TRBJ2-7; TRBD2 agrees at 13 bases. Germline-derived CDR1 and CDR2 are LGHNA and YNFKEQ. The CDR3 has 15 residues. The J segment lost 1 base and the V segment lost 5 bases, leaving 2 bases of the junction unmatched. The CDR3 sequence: CASSGTSGASYEQYF. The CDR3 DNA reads TGTGCCAGCAGCGGGACTAGCGGGGCTTCCTACGAGCAGTACTTC.

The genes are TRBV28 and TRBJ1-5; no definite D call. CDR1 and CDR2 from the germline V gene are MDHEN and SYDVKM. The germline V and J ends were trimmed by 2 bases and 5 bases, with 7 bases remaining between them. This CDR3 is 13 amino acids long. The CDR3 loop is CASSLRGYQPQHF. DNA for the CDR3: TGTGCCAGCAGTTTACGAGGGTATCAGCCCCAGCATTTT.

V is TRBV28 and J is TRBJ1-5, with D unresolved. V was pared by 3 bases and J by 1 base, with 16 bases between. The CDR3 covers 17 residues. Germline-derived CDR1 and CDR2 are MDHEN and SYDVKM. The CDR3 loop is CASSFRTVGRSNQPQHF. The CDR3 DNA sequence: TGTGCCAGCAGTTTCCGGACGGTGGGGAGAAGCAATCAGCCCCAGCATTTT.

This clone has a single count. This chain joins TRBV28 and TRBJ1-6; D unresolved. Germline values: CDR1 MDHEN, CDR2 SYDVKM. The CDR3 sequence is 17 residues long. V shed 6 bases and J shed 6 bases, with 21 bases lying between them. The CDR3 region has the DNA TGTGCCAGCAGGTCATACGGGAGTGCCACTTTTAATTCACCCCTCCACTTT. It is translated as CASRSYGSATFNSPLHF.

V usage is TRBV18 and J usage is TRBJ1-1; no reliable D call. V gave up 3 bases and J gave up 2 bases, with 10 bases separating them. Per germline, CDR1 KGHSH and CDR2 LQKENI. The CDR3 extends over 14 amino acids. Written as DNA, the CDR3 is TGTGCCAGCTCACCGGACGGGTTTAACACTGAAGCTTTCTTT. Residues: CASSPDGFNTEAFF.

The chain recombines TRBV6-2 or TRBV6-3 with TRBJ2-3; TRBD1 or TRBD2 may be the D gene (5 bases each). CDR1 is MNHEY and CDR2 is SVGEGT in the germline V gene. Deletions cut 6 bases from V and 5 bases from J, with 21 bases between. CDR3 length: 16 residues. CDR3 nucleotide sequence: TGTGCCAGCAGCCTCCTTCTCGGGACCTTACTAGATACGCAGTATTTT. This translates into CASSLLLGTLLDTQYF.

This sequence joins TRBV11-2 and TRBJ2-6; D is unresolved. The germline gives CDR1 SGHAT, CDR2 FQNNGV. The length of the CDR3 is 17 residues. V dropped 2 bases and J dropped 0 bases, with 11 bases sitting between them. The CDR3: CASSLIGAYSGANVLTF. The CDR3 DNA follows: TGTGCCAGCAGCTTAATCGGCGCCTACTCTGGGGCCAACGTCCTGACTTTC.

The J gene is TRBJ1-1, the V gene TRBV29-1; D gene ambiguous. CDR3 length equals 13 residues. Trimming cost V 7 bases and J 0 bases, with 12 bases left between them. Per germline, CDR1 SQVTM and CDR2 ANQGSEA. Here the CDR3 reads CSALMVMNTEAFF. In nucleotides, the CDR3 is TGCAGCGCCCTTATGGTCATGAACACTGAAGCTTTCTTT.

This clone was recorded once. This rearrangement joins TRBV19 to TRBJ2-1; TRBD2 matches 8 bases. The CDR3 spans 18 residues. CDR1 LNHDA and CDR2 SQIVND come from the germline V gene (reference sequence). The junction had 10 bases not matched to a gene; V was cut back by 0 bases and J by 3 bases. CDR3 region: CASSIDSVSGSSYNEQFF. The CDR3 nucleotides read TGTGCCAGTAGTATAGATTCAGTCAGCGGGAGCAGCTACAATGAGCAGTTCTTC.

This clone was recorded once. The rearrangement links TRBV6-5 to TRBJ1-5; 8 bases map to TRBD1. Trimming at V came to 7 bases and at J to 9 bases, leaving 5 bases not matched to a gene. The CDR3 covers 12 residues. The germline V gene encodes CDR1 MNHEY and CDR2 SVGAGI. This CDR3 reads CASTSGTGPQHF. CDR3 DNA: TGTGCCAGCACGTCCGGGACAGGGCCCCAGCATTTT.

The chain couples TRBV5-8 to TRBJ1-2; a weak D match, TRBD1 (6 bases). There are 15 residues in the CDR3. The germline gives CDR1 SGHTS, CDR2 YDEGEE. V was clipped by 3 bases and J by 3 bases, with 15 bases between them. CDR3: CASSSTTGTHYGYTF. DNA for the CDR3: TGTGCCAGCAGCTCAACGACAGGAACCCACTATGGCTACACCTTC.

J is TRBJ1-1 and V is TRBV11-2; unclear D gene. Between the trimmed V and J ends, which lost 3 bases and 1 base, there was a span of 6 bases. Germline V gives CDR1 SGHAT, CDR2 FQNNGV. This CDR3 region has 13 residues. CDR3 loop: CASSFNSNTEAFF. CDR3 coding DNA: TGTGCCAGCAGCTTTAACTCGAACACTGAAGCTTTCTTT.

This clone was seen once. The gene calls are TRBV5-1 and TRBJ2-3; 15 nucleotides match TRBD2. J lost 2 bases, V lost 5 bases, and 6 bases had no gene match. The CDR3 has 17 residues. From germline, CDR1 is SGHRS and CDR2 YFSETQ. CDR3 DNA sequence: TGCGCCAGCAGTTGGGGACTAGCGGGGGGCACCACAGATACGCAGTATTTT. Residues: CASSWGLAGGTTDTQYF.